These 12 T cell receptor beta chains share one sample of origin, sequenced in a study of T cell changes during pregnancy in multiple sclerosis. Repertoires were generated with immunoSEQ multiplex PCR, while TCRdb's copy carries only in-frame clones and drops some. The sample has 85,000 to 130,000 clones, more than 80% seen once. The source was peripheral blood, collected in the second trimester of pregnancy. The receptors were sampled from a female donor with multiple sclerosis, enrolled in a pregnancy study.

V and J are TRBV5-4 and TRBJ2-7; TRBD1 matches at 7 bases. The V and J ends lost 4 bases and 3 bases, in that order; junction bases with no gene match: 4. Per germline, CDR1 SGHNT and CDR2 YYREEE (reference sequence). The CDR3 contains 13 residues. CDR3 nucleotides: TGTGCCAGCAGCCCACGACAGGGCTACGAGCAGTACTTC. It translates to CASSPRQGYEQYF.

V usage is TRBV6-6 and J usage is TRBJ1-1; D gene uncertain. The V and J ends lost 0 bases and 0 bases respectively, with 11 bases between them. Germline CDR1 MNHNY, CDR2 SVGAGI (reference sequence). The CDR3 loop spans 16 amino acids. As DNA, the CDR3 is TGTGCCAGCAGTTACTCGAGTGCGGGTTTGAACACTGAAGCTTTCTTT. It yields the protein CASSYSSAGLNTEAFF.

This clone was picked up one time. This sequence joins TRBV2 and TRBJ1-6; 7 bases are a match to TRBD1. CDR3 size: 13 residues. Germline V CDR1 and CDR2: SNHLY, FYNNEI. J gave up 7 bases and V 8 bases, and 5 bases lay outside the gene matches. The CDR3 DNA sequence: TGTGCCAGCGGGACAGAAAAAAATTCACCCCTCCACTTT. Translating gives CASGTEKNSPLHF.

CDR3 region: CASSPDGTGQQEQYF. The CDR3, as DNA: TGTGCCAGCAGCCCCGACGGGACAGGCCAACAAGAGCAGTACTTC. The V and J genes are TRBV4-2 and TRBJ2-7, with 8 nucleotides matching TRBD1. Germline V gene lookup returns CDR1 LGHNA and CDR2 YNFKEQ. This CDR3 comprises 15 residues. The trim removed 4 bases at V and 7 bases at J, leaving 12 bases unmatched.

The chain is built from TRBV5-1 and TRBJ2-5; TRBD1 is a possible D gene (7 bases). Between the trimmed V and J ends, which lost 4 bases and 3 bases, there was a span of 13 bases. The CDR3 has 14 amino acids. Germline CDR1 reads SGHRS; CDR2 reads YFSETQ. CDR3 region: CASSQGGGEETQYF. As DNA, the CDR3 is TGCGCCAGCAGCCAAGGGGGCGGGGAAGAGACCCAGTACTTC. Filled out from reference TRBV5-1 and TRBJ2-5, the complete variable domain reads KAGVTQTPRYLIKTRGQQVTLSCSPISGHRSVSWYQQTPGQGLQFLFEYFSETQRNKGNFPGRFSGRQFSNSRSEMNVSTLELGDSALYLCASSQGGGEETQYFGPGTRLLVL.

The chain joins TRBV6-5 to TRBJ1-5; 7 bases are shared with TRBD1. This CDR3 has 14 amino acids. Germline V gives CDR1 MNHEY, CDR2 SVGAGI. V lost 7 bases to trimming and J lost 6 bases; unmatched junction nucleotides: 9. CDR3 in DNA: TGTGCCAGCACGGCGCAACAGGGGCTTCAGCCCCAGCATTTT. It is translated as CASTAQQGLQPQHF.

V and J are TRBV2 and TRBJ2-1, with TRBD2 as a possible D gene (5 bases). The V end was cut by 7 bases, the J end by 12 bases, with 28 bases between. The CDR3 has 16 residues. The germline gives CDR1 SNHLY, CDR2 FYNNEI. CDR3 sequence (DNA): TGTGCCAGCAAGGGAGCCGGGTGGGAGAAGGTTCGGGGGCAGTTCTTC. Translating it yields CASKGAGWEKVRGQFF.

The chain couples TRBV9 to TRBJ2-2, with D possibly being TRBD1 (5 bases). The CDR3 is 17 residues long. Germline CDR1 is SGDLS and CDR2 is YYNGEE. V shed 2 bases and J shed 0 bases, with 14 bases lying between them. CDR3 coding DNA: TGTGCCAGCAGCGTCGGCAGGGCTTATACGAACACCGGGGAGCTGTTTTTT. Amino acids: CASSVGRAYTNTGELFF.

The chain is built from TRBV27 and TRBJ2-3, with TRBD2 matching over 15 bases. The CDR3 is made up of 17 amino acids. Per germline, CDR1 MNHEY and CDR2 SMNVEV (reference sequence). Unmatched junction bases numbered 9, after V lost 5 bases and J lost 6 bases. CDR3 nucleotide sequence: TGTGCCAGCAGTCTCGCCGGACTAGCGGGAGGGAGGGATACGCAGTATTTT. Translated: CASSLAGLAGGRDTQYF.

This chain joins TRBV7-9 and TRBJ1-1; TRBD1 matches at 7 bases. V was clipped by 5 bases and J by 7 bases; unmatched bases: 4. CDR3 size: 12 residues. Germline values: CDR1 SEHNR, CDR2 FQNEAQ (reference sequence). In DNA form, the CDR3 reads TGTGCCAGCAGCACCCGACAGGGTGAAGCTTTCTTT. Protein product: CASSTRQGEAFF.

The chain links TRBV2 to TRBJ2-1, with D unclear. The ends were cut back, 6 bases at V and 6 bases at J, with 9 bases in the middle. Germline V gene data show CDR1 as SNHLY and CDR2 as FYNNEI. The CDR3 totals 12 residues. The CDR3 sequence is CASSKLFNEQFF. CDR3 bases: TGTGCCAGCAGCAAACTCTTCAATGAGCAGTTCTTC.

This chain links TRBV7-9 with TRBJ1-2, with 11 bases matching TRBD1. The ends lost 4 bases at V and 3 bases at J; junction bases unmatched: 4. This CDR3 is built from 15 residues. Looked up from germline, CDR1 is SEHNR and CDR2 is FQNEAQ (reference sequence). The CDR3, as DNA: TGTGCCAGCAGCTCCCAGGGACAGGGGGACTATGGCTACACCTTC. Protein sequence: CASSSQGQGDYGYTF.